The present T cell receptor beta chain was sequenced within a study of STAT5B mutations in CD4+ large granular lymphocyte leukemia. Study-level results: Top patient clones used TRBV06 genes more often: 8/27 versus 2/35 in controls. Patient CD4-sorted repertoires looked more clonal than healthy CD4+ repertoires, even without putative leukemic clones.

V was pared by 5 bases and J by 5 bases, with 15 bases between. Germline V lookup: CDR1 SGHAT, CDR2 FQNNGV. The CDR3 extends over 14 amino acids. The survey-level immunoSEQ assay was used. The authors' processing: Lowest detectable productive clonotype frequency was 2.59 x 10-5. Here immunoSEQ multiplex PCR was the method, and the copy in TCRdb shows in-frame clones only, minus some. The D gene and trimming were derived from the DNA, and the V and J assignments and clone size from that table. The sample records about 22,000 clones, around 78% being singletons. In the case of this clone: Its antigen is unknown.

This chain links TRBV11-2 with TRBJ1-2; a possible D gene is TRBD1 (6 bases). The TCR comes from a human donor in good health. Sequencing was performed on CD4+ T cells from blood buffy coats. This CDR3 reads CASSAPGEWYGYTF. DNA of the CDR3: TGTGCCAGCAGCGCCCCAGGGGAATGGTATGGCTACACCTTC.